Below, 8 T cell receptor beta chains from the same sample are listed, as sequenced in a study of shared clonotypes between healthy human individuals. Measured with immunoSEQ multiplex PCR; TCRdb has only the in-frame clones, and not every one. Of 1,500,000 or so clones in the sample, roughly 96% were seen once. The sequencing sample was made of naive CD4+ T cells sorted from blood. The sample's subset: CD45RA+ positively selected. The source of these receptors is a man aged 30 to 39 in good health.

The chain has TRBV27 and TRBJ2-7; TRBD1 aligns across 8 bases. The CDR3 has 18 residues. Germline V gives CDR1 MNHEY, CDR2 SMNVEV (reference sequence). The junction had 16 bases not matched to a gene; V was cut back by 0 bases and J by 6 bases. CDR3 bases: TGTGCCAGCAGTTTATCGGGGACAGGTTCTGGTAATAATCGCGAGCAGTACTTC. Translated: CASSLSGTGSGNNREQYF.

The chain employs TRBV29-1 and TRBJ2-1; 7 bases agree with TRBD2. CDR3 length: 14 residues. Germline CDR1 and CDR2: SQVTM and ANQGSEA. Trimming removed 2 bases from V and 8 bases from J; junction bases left unmatched: 9. The CDR3 DNA reads as TGCAGCGTTGAATCCCGGGACTACCCGTATGAGCAGTTCTTC. Protein: CSVESRDYPYEQFF.

The V call is TRBV5-6, the J call TRBJ2-5, with D perhaps matching TRBD2 (6 bases). CDR3 size: 15 residues. Germline values: CDR1 SGHDT, CDR2 YYEEEE. V dropped 6 bases and J dropped 0 bases, with 15 bases sitting between them. DNA of the CDR3: TGTGCCAGCACCGGGGTAGCGGAGAACCAAGAGACCCAGTACTTC. It translates to CASTGVAENQETQYF.

The genes are TRBV18 and TRBJ2-3, with 11 bases matching TRBD1. With V trimmed by 1 base and J by 0 bases, 9 bases remained unmatched. Per the germline V gene, CDR1 is KGHSH and CDR2 is LQKENI. This CDR3 comprises 19 residues. This CDR3 reads CASSPRSGTGGRSTDTQYF. Here the CDR3 DNA reads TGTGCCAGCTCACCACGGTCAGGGACAGGGGGACGAAGCACAGATACGCAGTATTTT.

J is TRBJ2-7 and V is TRBV7-8; D ambiguous. Germline CDR1 SGHVS, CDR2 FQNEAQ. The CDR3 spans 16 residues. V gave up 5 bases and J gave up 8 bases, with 25 bases separating them. The CDR3 region is CASSPAQGPFGFQQYF. The CDR3 DNA reads as TGTGCCAGCAGCCCTGCCCAAGGACCATTTGGGTTCCAGCAGTACTTC. The full variable domain, with the rest looked up from reference TRBV7-8 and TRBJ2-7, is GAGVSQSPRYKVAKRGQDVALRCDPISGHVSLFWYQQALGQGPEFLTYFQNEAQLDKSGLPSDRFFAERPEGSVSTLKIQRTQQEDSAVYLCASSPAQGPFGFQQYFGPGTRLTVT.

This clone was seen once. V gene TRBV30 combines with J gene TRBJ2-2, with D perhaps matching TRBD1 or TRBD2 (6 bases each). V was clipped by 0 bases and J by 4 bases, with 9 bases between them. The length of the CDR3 is 14 residues. Germline V lookup: CDR1 GTSNPN, CDR2 SVGIG (reference sequence). CDR3 sequence (DNA): TGTGCCTGGAGTGTAGGGGGGCCCACCGGGGAGCTGTTTTTT. Protein sequence: CAWSVGGPTGELFF.

This chain connects TRBV29-1 to TRBJ2-1; no clear D gene. V shed 8 bases and J shed 8 bases, with 16 bases lying between them. This CDR3 is 12 amino acids long. The germline CDR1 and CDR2 sequences are SQVTM and ANQGSEA. The CDR3 coding sequence is TGCAGCAATACCCGTTTGGGTGATGAGCAGTTCTTC. Translating gives CSNTRLGDEQFF.

The chain has TRBV18 and TRBJ1-2, with 7 nucleotides matching TRBD1. Trimming at V came to 4 bases and at J to 2 bases, leaving 7 bases not matched to a gene. Germline assignment: CDR1 KGHSH and CDR2 LQKENI. CDR3 length: 15 residues. As DNA, the CDR3 is TGTGCCAGCTCACGACTACCGGGACAGAACTATGGCTACACCTTC. This encodes CASSRLPGQNYGYTF.